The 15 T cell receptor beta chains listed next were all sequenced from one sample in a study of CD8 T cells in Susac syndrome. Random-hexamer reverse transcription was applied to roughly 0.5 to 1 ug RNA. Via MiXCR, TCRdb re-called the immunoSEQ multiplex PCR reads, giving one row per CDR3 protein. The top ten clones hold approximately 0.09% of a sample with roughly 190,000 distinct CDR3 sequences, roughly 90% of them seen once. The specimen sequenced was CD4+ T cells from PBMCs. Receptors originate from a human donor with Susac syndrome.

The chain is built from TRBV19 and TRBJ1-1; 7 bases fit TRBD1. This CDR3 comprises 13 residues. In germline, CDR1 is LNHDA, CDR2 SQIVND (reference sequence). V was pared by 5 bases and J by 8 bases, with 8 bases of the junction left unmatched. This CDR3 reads CASSAETGTEAFF. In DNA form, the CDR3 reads TGTGCCAGTAGTGCCGAGACAGGGACGGAAGCTTTCTTT.

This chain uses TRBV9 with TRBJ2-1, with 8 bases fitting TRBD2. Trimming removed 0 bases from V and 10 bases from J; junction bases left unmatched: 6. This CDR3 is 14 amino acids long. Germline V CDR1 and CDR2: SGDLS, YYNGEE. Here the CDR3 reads CASSVVSAGEEQFF. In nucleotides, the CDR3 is TGTGCCAGCAGCGTAGTGTCAGCGGGGGAAGAGCAGTTCTTC.

Here the CDR3 reads CASSQPGLAAYNEQFF. DNA for the CDR3: TGTGCCAGCTCACAACCGGGACTAGCTGCCTACAATGAGCAGTTCTTC. This rearrangement joins TRBV18 to TRBJ2-1, with 9 bases fitting TRBD2. The CDR3 sequence is 16 residues long. CDR1 KGHSH and CDR2 LQKENI come from the germline V gene. The V and J ends lost 4 bases and 2 bases, in that order; junction bases with no gene match: 6.

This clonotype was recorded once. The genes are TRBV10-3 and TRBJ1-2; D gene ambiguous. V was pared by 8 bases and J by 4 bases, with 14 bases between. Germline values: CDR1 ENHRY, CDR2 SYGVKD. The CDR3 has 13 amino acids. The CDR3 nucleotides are TGTGCCATCCCCACGAACGGGATCTATGGCTACACCTTC. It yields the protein CAIPTNGIYGYTF.

As DNA, the CDR3 is TGTGCCAGCAGCGAGGACAGGGCCACCATTTTTCAGTACTTC. It is translated as CASSEDRATIFQYF. The chain employs TRBV7-2 and TRBJ2-4, with 8 positions matching TRBD1. CDR1 and CDR2 from the germline V gene are SGHTA and FQGNSA. V shed 5 bases, J shed 11 bases, and the junction held 11 bases outside the gene matches. This CDR3 is 14 amino acids long.

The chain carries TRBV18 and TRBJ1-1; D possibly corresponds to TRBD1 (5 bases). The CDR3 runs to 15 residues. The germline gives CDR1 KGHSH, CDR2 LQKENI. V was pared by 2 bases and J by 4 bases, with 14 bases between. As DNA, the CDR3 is TGTGCCAGCTCACCATTAGGGGTAAGAGGCACTGAAGCTTTCTTT. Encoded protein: CASSPLGVRGTEAFF. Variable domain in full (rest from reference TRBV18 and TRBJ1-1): NAGVMQNPRHLVRRRGQEARLRCSPMKGHSHVYWYRQLPEEGLKFMVYLQKENIIDESGMPKERFSAEFPKEGPSILRIQQVVRGDSAAYFCASSPLGVRGTEAFFGQGTRLTVV.

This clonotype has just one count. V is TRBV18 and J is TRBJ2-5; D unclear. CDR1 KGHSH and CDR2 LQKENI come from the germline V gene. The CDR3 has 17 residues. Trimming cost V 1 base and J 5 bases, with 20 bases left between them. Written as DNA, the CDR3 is TGTGCCAGCTCACCACTACATTCTCCCGGGTCTGGTGAGACCCAGTACTTC. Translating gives CASSPLHSPGSGETQYF.

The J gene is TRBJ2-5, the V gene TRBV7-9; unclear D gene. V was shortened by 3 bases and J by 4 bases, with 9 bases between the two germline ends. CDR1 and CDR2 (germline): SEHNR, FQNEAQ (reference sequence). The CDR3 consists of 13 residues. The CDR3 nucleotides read TGTGCCAGCAGCTTCCTAGTTGGAGAGACCCAGTACTTC. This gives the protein CASSFLVGETQYF.

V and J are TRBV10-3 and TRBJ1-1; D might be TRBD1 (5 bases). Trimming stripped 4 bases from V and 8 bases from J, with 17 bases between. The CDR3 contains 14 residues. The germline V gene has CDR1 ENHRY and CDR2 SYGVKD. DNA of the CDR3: TGTGCCATCAGTGGAGCAACCGGGACCCCCGAAGCTTTCTTT. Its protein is CAISGATGTPEAFF.

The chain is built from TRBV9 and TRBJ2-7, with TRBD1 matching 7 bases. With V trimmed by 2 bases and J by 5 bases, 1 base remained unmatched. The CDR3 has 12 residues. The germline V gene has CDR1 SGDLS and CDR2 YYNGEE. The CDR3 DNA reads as TGTGCCAGCAGCGTCGGGACAGACGAGCAGTACTTC. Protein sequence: CASSVGTDEQYF.

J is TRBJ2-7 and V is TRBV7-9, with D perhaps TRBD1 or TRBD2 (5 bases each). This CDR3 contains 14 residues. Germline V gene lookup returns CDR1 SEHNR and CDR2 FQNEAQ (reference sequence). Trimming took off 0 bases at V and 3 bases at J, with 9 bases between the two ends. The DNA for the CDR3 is TGTGCCAGCAGCTTAGCCGGGACCGACTACGAGCAGTACTTC. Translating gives CASSLAGTDYEQYF.

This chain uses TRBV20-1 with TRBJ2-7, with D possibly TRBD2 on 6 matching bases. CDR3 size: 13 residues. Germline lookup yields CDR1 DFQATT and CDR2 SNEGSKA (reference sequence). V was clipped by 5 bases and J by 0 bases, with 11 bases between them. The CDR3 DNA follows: TGCAGTGCTTGGGCCGGGAGCTCCTACGAGCAGTACTTC. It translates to CSAWAGSSYEQYF.

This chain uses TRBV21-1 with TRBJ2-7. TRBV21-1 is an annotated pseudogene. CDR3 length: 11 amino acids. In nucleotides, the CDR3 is TGTGCCAGCATTTATAAAAACGAGCAGTACTTC. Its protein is CASIYKNEQYF.

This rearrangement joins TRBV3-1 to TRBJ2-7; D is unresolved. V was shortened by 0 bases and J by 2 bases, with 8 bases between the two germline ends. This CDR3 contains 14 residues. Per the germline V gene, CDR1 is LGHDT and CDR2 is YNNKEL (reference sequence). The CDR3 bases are TGTGCCAGCAGCCAAGAGGCCTTGACCTACGAGCAGTACTTC. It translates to CASSQEALTYEQYF.

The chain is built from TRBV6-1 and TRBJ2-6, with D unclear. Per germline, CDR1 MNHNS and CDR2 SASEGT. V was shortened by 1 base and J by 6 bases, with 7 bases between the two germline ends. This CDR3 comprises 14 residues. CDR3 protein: CASSEGYAANVLTF. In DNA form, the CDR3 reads TGTGCCAGCAGTGAAGGTTATGCGGCCAACGTCCTGACTTTC.